This note documents a single TCR beta chain sequence. The ends were cut back, 6 bases at V and 3 bases at J, with 14 bases in the middle. CDR3 length: 14 residues. CDR1 MNHEY and CDR2 SVGAGI come from the germline V gene. The authors' processing: Amplification with reference gene primers provided the estimates of nucleated cell counts. Profiled with immunoSEQ multiplex PCR; TCRdb holds only in-frame clones, not every one. That table is the source of V, J and clone size, and D and trimming were worked out from the DNA. The data hold about 220,000 clones, with approximately 84% observed a single time. This specimen comes from a study of blood T cell repertoires in COVID-19. Whole-study context: Spain, Italy and the United States supplied samples that represented acute and convalescent COVID-19. The cDNA or gDNA used as material had been derived from T cells, B-cell-depleted T cells, or PBMCs.

Sequenced: peripheral blood. This sequence was found in a man aged 45 to 65 who had recovered from COVID-19. The V call is TRBV6-5, the J call TRBJ1-1; D not certain. The CDR3 DNA follows: TGTGCCAGCAGGACGGAGGGTATTTACACTGAAGCTTTCTTT. Protein: CASRTEGIYTEAFF.